The 18 T cell receptor beta chains below all came from one sample that was sequenced in a study of blood T cell repertoires in COVID-19. Sequencing used immunoSEQ multiplex PCR; TCRdb keeps in-frame clones, though not all of them. The data show 60,000 to 70,000 clones, roughly 90% seen once. Sequencing input: peripheral blood. The receptors come from a woman aged 55-69 years with acute or convalescent COVID-19.

The rearrangement joins TRBV11-2 to TRBJ1-1; D is possibly TRBD1 (6 bases). Germline assignment: CDR1 SGHAT and CDR2 FQNNGV. V was shortened by 2 bases and J by 1 base, with 8 bases between the two germline ends. The CDR3 has 14 amino acids. CDR3 region: CASSLRGGNTEAFF. DNA of the CDR3: TGTGCCAGCAGCTTAAGAGGGGGGAACACTGAAGCTTTCTTT. Together with reference TRBV11-2 and TRBJ1-1, the CDR3 gives the full variable domain: EAGVAQSPRYKIIEKRQSVAFWCNPISGHATLYWYQQILGQGPKLLIQFQNNGVVDDSQLPKDRFSAERLKGVDSTLKIQPAKLEDSAVYLCASSLRGGNTEAFFGQGTRLTVV.

The chain is built from TRBV6-5 and TRBJ2-5; possible D gene TRBD1, 6 bases. Germline V lookup: CDR1 MNHEY, CDR2 SVGAGI. The length of the CDR3 is 14 residues. Trimming removed 5 bases from V and 7 bases from J, with 17 bases in between. The CDR3 nucleotides are TGTGCCAGCAGTAGGGCAGGGGATATCGGGACCCAGTACTTC. Protein product: CASSRAGDIGTQYF.

This clone has more than one count but fewer than ten. The CDR3 sequence: CASSLESGNTEAFF. CDR3 nucleotides: TGCGCCAGCAGCTTGGAATCGGGGAACACTGAAGCTTTCTTT. J is TRBJ1-1 and V is TRBV5-1; D ambiguous. V shed 0 bases and J shed 1 base, with 7 bases lying between them. From germline, CDR1 is SGHRS and CDR2 YFSETQ. The length of the CDR3 is 14 residues.

V gene TRBV5-4 combines with J gene TRBJ2-1; D might be TRBD1 (6 bases). CDR1 is SGHNT and CDR2 is YYREEE in the germline V gene (reference sequence). CDR3 size: 15 residues. V dropped 5 bases and J dropped 0 bases, with 12 bases sitting between them. The CDR3 here is CASSWDTSSYNEQFF. The CDR3 DNA is TGTGCCAGCAGTTGGGACACAAGCTCCTACAATGAGCAGTTCTTC.

The chain recombines TRBV7-9 with TRBJ2-3, with 12 bases that match TRBD2. The CDR3 has 16 amino acids. Germline CDR1 is SEHNR and CDR2 is FQNEAQ (reference sequence). J gave up 5 bases and V 4 bases, and 7 bases lay outside the gene matches. CDR3 bases: TGTGCCAGCAGCTCGTCCGGGACTAGCGGGTTAGATACGCAGTATTTT. Translation: CASSSSGTSGLDTQYF.

V is TRBV6-2 or TRBV6-3 and J is TRBJ2-2; a weak D match, TRBD2 (5 bases). Germline V CDR1 and CDR2: MNHEY, SVGEGT. Trimming cost V 5 bases and J 5 bases, with 6 bases left between them. This CDR3 comprises 12 residues. Here the CDR3 reads CASSRTTGELFF. The CDR3, as DNA: TGTGCCAGCAGTCGGACTACCGGGGAGCTGTTTTTT.

CDR3 amino acids: CASSHHITREAGEQYV. The CDR3 DNA is TGTGCCAGCAGCCACCACATCACAAGGGAAGCGGGCGAGCAGTACGTC. This rearrangement joins TRBV3-1 (or the pseudogene TRBV3-2) to TRBJ2-7; a possible D gene is TRBD2 (6 bases). Germline assignment: CDR1 LGHDT and CDR2 YNNKEL (reference sequence). V lost 3 bases to trimming and J lost 6 bases, with 21 bases between them. The CDR3 consists of 16 residues.

This clone has only one observation. CDR3 region: CASSDSRRPSGQGFGNTIYF. In DNA form, the CDR3 reads TGTGCCAGCAGTGACTCGAGACGCCCATCGGGACAGGGTTTTGGAAACACCATATATTTT. J is TRBJ1-3 and V is TRBV6-4; the match to TRBD1 covers 9 bases. The germline V gene encodes CDR1 MRHNA and CDR2 SNTAGT. The CDR3 runs 20 residues. The J segment lost 3 bases and the V segment lost 0 bases, leaving 15 bases of the junction unmatched.

In this sample, this clone turned up once. The chain joins TRBV28 to TRBJ1-2, with unresolved D. CDR3 size: 14 residues. V lost 5 bases and J lost 8, with 18 bases in between. Germline CDR1 MDHEN, CDR2 SYDVKM. The CDR3 DNA sequence: TGTGCCAGCAGTCCTAACCCCCCGGGGAGAGGCTACACCTTC. As protein: CASSPNPPGRGYTF.

The chain is built from TRBV6-6 and TRBJ1-3, with D possibly matching TRBD1 (5 bases). From germline, CDR1 is MNHNY and CDR2 SVGAGI (reference sequence). CDR3 length: 14 amino acids. V was trimmed by 7 bases and J by 4 bases, leaving 14 bases between them. The chain's CDR3 is CASKNGASGNTIYF. The CDR3 DNA sequence: TGTGCCAGCAAAAATGGGGCGTCGGGAAACACCATATATTTT.

CDR3 nucleotides: TGCGCCAGCACCCGGACAGGGGATCGGAATGGCTACACCTTC. This translates into CASTRTGDRNGYTF. The rearrangement links TRBV4-1 to TRBJ1-2, with 9 bases lining up with TRBD1. Trimming removed 7 bases from V and 6 bases from J; junction bases left unmatched: 9. In germline, CDR1 is MGHRA, CDR2 YSYEKL. This CDR3 contains 14 residues.

The genes are TRBV19 and TRBJ1-5; no firm D call. Germline lookup yields CDR1 LNHDA and CDR2 SQIVND (reference sequence). CDR3 length: 13 residues. V lost 5 bases and J 3 bases, leaving 8 bases between the germline ends. The CDR3 loop is CASSPQVNQPQHF. The CDR3, as DNA: TGTGCCAGTAGTCCCCAGGTCAATCAGCCCCAGCATTTT.

The chain carries TRBV6-5 and TRBJ1-6; 7 bases agree with TRBD1. The CDR3 loop spans 13 amino acids. J gave up 17 bases and V 5 bases, and 12 bases lay outside the gene matches. Per germline, CDR1 MNHEY and CDR2 SVGAGI. The CDR3 region is CASSRDPTGWIHF. DNA of the CDR3: TGTGCCAGCAGTCGCGACCCGACAGGGTGGATCCACTTT.

This rearrangement joins TRBV5-1 to TRBJ2-2; 12 bases map to TRBD2. J lost 8 bases, V lost 6 bases, and 14 bases had no gene match. CDR1 is SGHRS and CDR2 is YFSETQ in the germline V gene. This CDR3 spans 17 amino acids. CDR3 protein: CASTPSTSGSTTGELFF. The CDR3 DNA reads TGCGCCAGCACCCCATCGACTAGCGGGAGTACTACGGGGGAGCTGTTTTTT.

J is TRBJ1-2 and V is TRBV15, with D uncertain. The germline CDR1 and CDR2 sequences are LNHNV and YYDKDF (reference sequence). V dropped 0 bases and J dropped 5 bases, with 10 bases sitting between them. This CDR3 has 14 residues. The CDR3, as DNA: TGTGCCACCAGCAGAGAGTTAGACGGGTATGGCTACACCTTC. Protein sequence: CATSRELDGYGYTF.

The rearrangement joins TRBV6-5 to TRBJ1-1, with TRBD1 matching over 8 bases. J gave up 4 bases and V 7 bases, and 11 bases lay outside the gene matches. The CDR3 sequence is 15 residues long. Germline V gene sequence: CDR1 MNHEY, CDR2 SVGAGI. CDR3 sequence reads: CASTPLGTGFTEAFF. CDR3 in DNA: TGTGCCAGCACCCCCTTGGGGACAGGCTTCACTGAAGCTTTCTTT.

The chain recombines TRBV19 with TRBJ2-1, with D hard to call. CDR1 and CDR2 from the germline V gene are LNHDA and SQIVND (reference sequence). Trimming shortened V by 6 bases and J by 10 bases, and 13 bases separated the two germline ends. The CDR3 runs to 12 residues. The CDR3 region has the DNA TGTGCCAGTAGGTCCACGGGTGAAGAGCAGTTCTTC. Translating it yields CASRSTGEEQFF.

The chain recombines TRBV28 with TRBJ1-1, with D possibly being TRBD1 (5 bases). Germline V lookup: CDR1 MDHEN, CDR2 SYDVKM. Trimming removed 5 bases at V and 1 base at J, with 14 bases between. CDR3 length: 15 amino acids. CDR3 nucleotides: TGTGCCAGCAGTGTCGGGGGACGCCCGAACACTGAAGCTTTCTTT. Amino acids: CASSVGGRPNTEAFF.